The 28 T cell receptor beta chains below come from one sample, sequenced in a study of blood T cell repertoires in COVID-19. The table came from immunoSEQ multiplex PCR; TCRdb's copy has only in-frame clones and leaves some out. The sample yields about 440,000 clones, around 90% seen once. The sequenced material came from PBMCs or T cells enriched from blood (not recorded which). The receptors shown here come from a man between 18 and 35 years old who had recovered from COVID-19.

The CDR3 region is CATNPGQGTSNEQFF. CDR3 in DNA: TGTGCCACCAATCCGGGACAGGGGACTTCCAATGAGCAGTTCTTC. The V and J genes are TRBV11-2 and TRBJ2-1; 10 bases align to TRBD1. Germline trimming cut 10 bases from V and 6 bases from J; bases unmatched to any gene: 12. Looked up from germline, CDR1 is SGHAT and CDR2 is FQNNGV. This CDR3 is built from 15 residues.

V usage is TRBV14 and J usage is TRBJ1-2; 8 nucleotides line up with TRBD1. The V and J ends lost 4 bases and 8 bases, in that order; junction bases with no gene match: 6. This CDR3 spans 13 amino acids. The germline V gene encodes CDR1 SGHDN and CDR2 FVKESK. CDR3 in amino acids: CASSPRGPGGYTF. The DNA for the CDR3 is TGTGCCAGCAGCCCCAGGGGGCCCGGGGGCTACACCTTC. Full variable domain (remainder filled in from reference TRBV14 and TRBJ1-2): EAGVTQFPSHSVIEKGQTVTLRCDPISGHDNLYWYRRVMGKEIKFLLHFVKESKQDESGMPNNRFLAERTGGTYSTLKVQPAELEDSGVYFCASSPRGPGGYTFGSGTRLTVV.

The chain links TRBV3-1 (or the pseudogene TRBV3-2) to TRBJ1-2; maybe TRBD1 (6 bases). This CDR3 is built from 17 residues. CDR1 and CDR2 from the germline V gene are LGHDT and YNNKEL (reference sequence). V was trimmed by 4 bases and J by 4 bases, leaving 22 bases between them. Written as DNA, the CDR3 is TGTGCCAGCAGCCTGAACGATGGGCGGGGGCGCAGCTATGGCTACACCTTC. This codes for CASSLNDGRGRSYGYTF.

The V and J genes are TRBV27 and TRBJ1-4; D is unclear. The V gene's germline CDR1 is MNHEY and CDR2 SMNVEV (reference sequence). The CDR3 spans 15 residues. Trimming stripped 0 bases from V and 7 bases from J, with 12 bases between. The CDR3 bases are TGTGCCAGCAGTTTATCGAAGTTGACAAGTGAAAAACTGTTTTTT. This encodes CASSLSKLTSEKLFF.

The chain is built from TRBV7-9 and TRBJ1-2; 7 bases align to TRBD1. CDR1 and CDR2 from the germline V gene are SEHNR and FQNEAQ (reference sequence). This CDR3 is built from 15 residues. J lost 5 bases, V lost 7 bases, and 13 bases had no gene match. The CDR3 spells CASNKQPGQQYGYTF. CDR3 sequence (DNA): TGTGCCAGCAACAAACAACCGGGACAGCAATATGGCTACACCTTC.

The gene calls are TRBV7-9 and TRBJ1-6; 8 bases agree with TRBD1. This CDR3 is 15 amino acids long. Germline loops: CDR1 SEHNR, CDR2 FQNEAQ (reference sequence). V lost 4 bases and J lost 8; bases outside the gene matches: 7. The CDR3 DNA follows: TGTGCCAGCAGCTACCCGGGACAGGACTATTCACCCCTCCACTTT. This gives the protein CASSYPGQDYSPLHF.

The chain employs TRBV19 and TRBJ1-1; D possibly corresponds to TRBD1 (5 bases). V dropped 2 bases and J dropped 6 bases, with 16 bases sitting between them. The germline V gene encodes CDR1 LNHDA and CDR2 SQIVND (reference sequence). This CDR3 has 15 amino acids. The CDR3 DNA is TGTGCCAGTAGTATATTTAACAGGCGTTTCGCTGAAGCTTTCTTT. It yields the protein CASSIFNRRFAEAFF.

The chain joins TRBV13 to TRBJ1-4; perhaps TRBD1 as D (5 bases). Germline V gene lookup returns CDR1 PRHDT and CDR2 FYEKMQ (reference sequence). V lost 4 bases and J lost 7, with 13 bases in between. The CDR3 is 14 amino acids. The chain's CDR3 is CASSSRAFGEKLFF. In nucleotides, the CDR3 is TGTGCCAGCAGCTCCAGGGCATTCGGTGAAAAACTGTTTTTT.

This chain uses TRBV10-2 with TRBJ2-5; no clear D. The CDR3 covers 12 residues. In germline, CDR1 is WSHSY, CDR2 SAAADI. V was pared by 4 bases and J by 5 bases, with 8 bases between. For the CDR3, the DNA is TGCGCCAGCAGTGTGGCGGCGGAGACCCAGTACTTC. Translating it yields CASSVAAETQYF.

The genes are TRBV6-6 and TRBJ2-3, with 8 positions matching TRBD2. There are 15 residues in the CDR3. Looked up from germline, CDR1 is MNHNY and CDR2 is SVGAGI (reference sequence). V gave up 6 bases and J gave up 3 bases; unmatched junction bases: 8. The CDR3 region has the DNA TGTGCCAGCAGGCGCACTAGCGGTACTACAGATACGCAGTATTTT. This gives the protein CASRRTSGTTDTQYF.

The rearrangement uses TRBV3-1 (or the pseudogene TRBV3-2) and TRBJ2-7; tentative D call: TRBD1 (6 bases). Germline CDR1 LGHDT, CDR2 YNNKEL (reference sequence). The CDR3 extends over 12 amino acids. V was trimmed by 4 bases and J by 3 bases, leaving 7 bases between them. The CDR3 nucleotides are TGTGCCAGCAGCCCACAGGGCTACGAGCAGTACTTC. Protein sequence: CASSPQGYEQYF.

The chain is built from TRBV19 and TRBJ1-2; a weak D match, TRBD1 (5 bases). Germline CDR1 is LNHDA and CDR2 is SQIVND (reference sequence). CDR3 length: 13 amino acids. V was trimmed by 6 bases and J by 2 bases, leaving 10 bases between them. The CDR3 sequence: CASSLTGNYGYTF. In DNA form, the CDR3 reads TGTGCCAGTAGCCTTACAGGAAACTATGGCTACACCTTC.

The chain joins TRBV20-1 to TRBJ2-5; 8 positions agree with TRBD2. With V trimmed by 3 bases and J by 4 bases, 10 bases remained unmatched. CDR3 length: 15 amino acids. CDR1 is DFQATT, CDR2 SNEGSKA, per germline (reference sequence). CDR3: CSASIPGGGGETQYF. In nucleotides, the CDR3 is TGCAGTGCTAGTATCCCGGGAGGGGGGGGAGAGACCCAGTACTTC.

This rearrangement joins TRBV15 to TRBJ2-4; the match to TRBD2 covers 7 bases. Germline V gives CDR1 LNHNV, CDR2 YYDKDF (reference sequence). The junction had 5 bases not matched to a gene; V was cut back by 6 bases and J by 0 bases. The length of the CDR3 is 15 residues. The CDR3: CATSASGIAKNIQYF. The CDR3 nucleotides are TGTGCCACCAGTGCTAGCGGTATAGCCAAAAACATTCAGTACTTC.

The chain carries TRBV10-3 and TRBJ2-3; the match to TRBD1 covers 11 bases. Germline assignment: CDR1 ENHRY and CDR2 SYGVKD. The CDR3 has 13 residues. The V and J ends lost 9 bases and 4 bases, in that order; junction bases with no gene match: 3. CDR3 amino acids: CAMGGQGADTQYF. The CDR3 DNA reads TGTGCCATGGGGGGACAGGGGGCAGATACGCAGTATTTT.

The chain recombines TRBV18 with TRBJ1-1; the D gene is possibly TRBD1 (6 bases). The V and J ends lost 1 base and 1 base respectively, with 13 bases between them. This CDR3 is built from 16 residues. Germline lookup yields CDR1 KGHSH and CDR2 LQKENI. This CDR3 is CASSPRSTGTNTEAFF. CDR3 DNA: TGTGCCAGCTCACCACGCTCAACAGGGACGAACACTGAAGCTTTCTTT.

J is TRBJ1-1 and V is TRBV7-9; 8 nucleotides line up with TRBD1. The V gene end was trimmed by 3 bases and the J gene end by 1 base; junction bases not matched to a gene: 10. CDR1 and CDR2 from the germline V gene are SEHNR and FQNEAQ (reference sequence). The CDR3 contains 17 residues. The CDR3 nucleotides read TGTGCCAGCAGCTTCAGCGACAGGGGCCTTCAGAACACTGAAGCTTTCTTT. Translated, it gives CASSFSDRGLQNTEAFF.

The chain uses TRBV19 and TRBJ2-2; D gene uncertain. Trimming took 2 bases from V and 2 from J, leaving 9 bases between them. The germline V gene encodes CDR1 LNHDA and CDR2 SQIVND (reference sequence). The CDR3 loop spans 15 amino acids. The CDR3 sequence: CASSIRQVNTGELFF. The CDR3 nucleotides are TGTGCCAGTAGTATAAGGCAGGTTAACACCGGGGAGCTGTTTTTT.

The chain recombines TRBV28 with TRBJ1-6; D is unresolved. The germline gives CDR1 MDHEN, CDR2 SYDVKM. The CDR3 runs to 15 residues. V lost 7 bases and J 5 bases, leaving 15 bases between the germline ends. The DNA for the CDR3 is TGTGCCAGCACGGGGAGGCCGGCGGATAATTCACCCCTCCACTTT. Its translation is CASTGRPADNSPLHF. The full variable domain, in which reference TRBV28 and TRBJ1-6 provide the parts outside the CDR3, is DVKVTQSSRYLVKRTGEKVFLECVQDMDHENMFWYRQDPGLGLRLIYFSYDVKMKEKGDIPEGYSVSREKKERFSLILESASTNQTSMYLCASTGRPADNSPLHFGNGTRLTVT.

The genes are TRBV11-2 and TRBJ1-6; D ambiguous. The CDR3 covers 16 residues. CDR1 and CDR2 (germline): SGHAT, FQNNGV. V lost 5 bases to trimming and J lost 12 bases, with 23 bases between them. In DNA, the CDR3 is TGTGCCAGCAGCGGAGAGGTTCGCCCGACGGGTGGACCCCTCCACTTT. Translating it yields CASSGEVRPTGGPLHF. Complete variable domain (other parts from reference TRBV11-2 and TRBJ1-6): EAGVAQSPRYKIIEKRQSVAFWCNPISGHATLYWYQQILGQGPKLLIQFQNNGVVDDSQLPKDRFSAERLKGVDSTLKIQPAKLEDSAVYLCASSGEVRPTGGPLHFGNGTRLTVT.

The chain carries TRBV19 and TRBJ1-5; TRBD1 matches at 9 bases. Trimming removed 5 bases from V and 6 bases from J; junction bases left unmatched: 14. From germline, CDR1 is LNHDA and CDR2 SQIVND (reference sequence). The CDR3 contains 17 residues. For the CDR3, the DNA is TGTGCCAGTAGTCAATTACAGGGGGCGAGTCTAGTTCAGCCCCAGCATTTT. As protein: CASSQLQGASLVQPQHF.

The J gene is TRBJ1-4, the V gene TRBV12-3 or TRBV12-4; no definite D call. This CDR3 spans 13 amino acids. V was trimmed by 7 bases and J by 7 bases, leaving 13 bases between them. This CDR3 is CASMEEAREKLFF. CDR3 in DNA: TGTGCCAGCATGGAAGAGGCGCGTGAAAAACTGTTTTTT.

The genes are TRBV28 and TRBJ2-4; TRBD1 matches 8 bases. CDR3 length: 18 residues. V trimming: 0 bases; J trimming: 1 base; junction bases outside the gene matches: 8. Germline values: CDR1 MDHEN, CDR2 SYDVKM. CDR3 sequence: CASSLWALRTGAKNIQYF. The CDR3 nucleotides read TGTGCCAGCAGTTTATGGGCCTTGCGGACAGGGGCCAAAAACATTCAGTACTTC.

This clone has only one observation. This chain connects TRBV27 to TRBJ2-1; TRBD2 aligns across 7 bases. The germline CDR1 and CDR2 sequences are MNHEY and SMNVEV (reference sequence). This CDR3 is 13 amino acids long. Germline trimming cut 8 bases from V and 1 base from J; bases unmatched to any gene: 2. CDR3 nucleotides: TGTGCCAGCGGGACTACATCCTACAATGAGCAGTTCTTC. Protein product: CASGTTSYNEQFF.

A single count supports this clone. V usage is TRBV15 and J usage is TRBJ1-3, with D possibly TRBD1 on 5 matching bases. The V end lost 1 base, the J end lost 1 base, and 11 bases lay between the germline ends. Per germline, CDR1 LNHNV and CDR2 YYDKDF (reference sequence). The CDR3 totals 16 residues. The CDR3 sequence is CATSRGRGGSGNTIYF. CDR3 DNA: TGTGCCACCAGCAGAGGAAGGGGAGGTTCTGGAAACACCATATATTTT. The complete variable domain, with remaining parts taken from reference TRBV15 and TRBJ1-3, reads DAMVIQNPRYQVTQFGKPVTLSCSQTLNHNVMYWYQQKSSQAPKLLFHYYDKDFNNEADTPDNFQSRRPNTSFCFLDIRSPGLGDTAMYLCATSRGRGGSGNTIYFGEGSWLTVV.

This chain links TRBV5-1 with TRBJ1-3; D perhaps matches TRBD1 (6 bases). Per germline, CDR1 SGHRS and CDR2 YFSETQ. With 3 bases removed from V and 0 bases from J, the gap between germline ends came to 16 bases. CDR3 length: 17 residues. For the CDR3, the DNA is TGCGCCAGCAGCTGGACGGCACAGGGATCCTCTGGAAACACCATATATTTT. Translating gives CASSWTAQGSSGNTIYF.

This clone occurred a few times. The chain's CDR3 is CASSIDRAYSNQPQHF. CDR3 nucleotide sequence: TGTGCCAGTAGTATTGACAGAGCGTATAGCAATCAGCCCCAGCATTTT. The chain employs TRBV19 and TRBJ1-5, with TRBD1 as a possible D gene (5 bases). This CDR3 region has 16 residues. Germline CDR1 and CDR2: LNHDA and SQIVND (reference sequence). Trimming took off 3 bases at V and 0 bases at J, with 12 bases between the two ends. Drawing the rest from reference TRBV19 and TRBJ1-5, the complete variable domain is DGGITQSPKYLFRKEGQNVTLSCEQNLNHDAMYWYRQDPGQGLRLIYYSQIVNDFQKGDIAEGYSVSREKKESFPLTVTSAQKNPTAFYLCASSIDRAYSNQPQHFGDGTRLSIL.

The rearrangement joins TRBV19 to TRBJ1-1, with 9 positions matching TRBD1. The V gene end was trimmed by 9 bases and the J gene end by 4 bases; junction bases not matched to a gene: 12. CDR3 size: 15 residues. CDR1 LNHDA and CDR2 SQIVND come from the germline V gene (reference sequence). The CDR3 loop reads CASEKPGQGLTEAFF. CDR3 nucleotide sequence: TGTGCCAGCGAAAAACCGGGACAGGGACTCACTGAAGCTTTCTTT.